The T cell receptor beta chain described here comes from a study of blood T cells in healthy people across ages. Study-wide results and limits: From one million sequenced T cells, diversity estimates were lower bounds.

Trimming took off 4 bases at V and 5 bases at J, with 8 bases between the two ends. The CDR3 extends over 12 amino acids. The germline gives CDR1 LNHNV, CDR2 YYDKDF (reference sequence). The use of a sample-barcoded 5' primer and a J-beta primer mix characterized a second PCR of roughly 7 to 12 cycles. TCRdb independently ran MiXCR on the 5' RACE reads; one entry per CDR3 protein. Here the sample spans around 800,000 distinct CDR3 sequences, 20% to 30% being singletons. Of note for this clonotype: What it binds is unknown.

These records were also assigned to another study, of T cells of mothers and their children.

Sequenced input: blood. The genes are TRBV15 and TRBJ2-5; possible D gene TRBD1, 7 bases. The source is a boy younger than 18 in good health. CDR3 in amino acids: CATSTGGETQYF. Here the CDR3 DNA reads TGTGCCACCAGCACAGGGGGGGAGACCCAGTACTTC. The full variable domain, its missing parts supplied by reference TRBV15 and TRBJ2-5, is DAMVIQNPRYQVTQFGKPVTLSCSQTLNHNVMYWYQQKSSQAPKLLFHYYDKDFNNEADTPDNFQSRRPNTSFCFLDIRSPGLGDTAMYLCATSTGGETQYFGPGTRLLVL.